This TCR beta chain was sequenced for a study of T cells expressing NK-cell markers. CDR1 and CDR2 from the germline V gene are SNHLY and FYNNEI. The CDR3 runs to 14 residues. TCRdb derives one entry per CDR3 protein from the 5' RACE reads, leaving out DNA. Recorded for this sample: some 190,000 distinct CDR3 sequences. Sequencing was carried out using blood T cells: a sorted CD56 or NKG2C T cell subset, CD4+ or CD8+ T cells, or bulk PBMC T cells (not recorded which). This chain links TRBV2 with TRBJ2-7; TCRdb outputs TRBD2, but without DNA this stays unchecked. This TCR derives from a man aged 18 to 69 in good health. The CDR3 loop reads CANSNREGTYEQYF.